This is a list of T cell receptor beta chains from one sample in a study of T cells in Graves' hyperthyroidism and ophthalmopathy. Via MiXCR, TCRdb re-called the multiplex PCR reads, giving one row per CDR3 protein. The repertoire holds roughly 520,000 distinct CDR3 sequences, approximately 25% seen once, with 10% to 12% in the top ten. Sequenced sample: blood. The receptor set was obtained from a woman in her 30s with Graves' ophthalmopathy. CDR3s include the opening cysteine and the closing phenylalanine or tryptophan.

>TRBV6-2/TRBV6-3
CASSYPEQYF
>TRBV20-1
CSARGTGGAGARNYGYTF
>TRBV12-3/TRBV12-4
CASSTTRTGNYGYTF
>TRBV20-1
CSARGLRTYEQYF
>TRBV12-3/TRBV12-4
CASSPPTSLGVTGELFF
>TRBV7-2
CASSLGGTSGYEQYF
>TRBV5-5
CASSFPGVGNGYTF
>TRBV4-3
CASSQLLQGGTEAFF
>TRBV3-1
CASSQDLGEQYF
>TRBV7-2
CASSSSGNLAGEQYF
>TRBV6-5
CASSYSGTSSYEQYF
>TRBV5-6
CASSLGPSDFYEQYF
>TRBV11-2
CASSLAGENTEAFF
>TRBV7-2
CASSLIAPSFEQYF